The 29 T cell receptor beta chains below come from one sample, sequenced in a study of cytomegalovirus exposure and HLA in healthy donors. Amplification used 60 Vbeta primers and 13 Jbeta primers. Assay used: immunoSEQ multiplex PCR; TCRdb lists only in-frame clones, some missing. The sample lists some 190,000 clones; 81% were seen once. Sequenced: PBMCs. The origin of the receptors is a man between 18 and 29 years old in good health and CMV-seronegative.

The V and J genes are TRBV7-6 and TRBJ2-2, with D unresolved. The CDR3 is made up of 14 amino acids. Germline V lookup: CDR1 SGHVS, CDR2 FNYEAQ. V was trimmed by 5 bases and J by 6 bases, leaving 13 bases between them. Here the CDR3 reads CASSLPGLAGELFF. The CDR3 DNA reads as TGTGCCAGCAGCCTCCCCGGGTTGGCCGGGGAGCTGTTTTTT. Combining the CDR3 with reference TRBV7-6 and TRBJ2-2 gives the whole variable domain GAGVSQSPRYKVTKRGQDVALRCDPISGHVSLYWYRQALGQGPEFLTYFNYEAQQDKSGLPNDRFSAERPEGSISTLTIQRTEQRDSAMYRCASSLPGLAGELFFGEGSRLTVL.

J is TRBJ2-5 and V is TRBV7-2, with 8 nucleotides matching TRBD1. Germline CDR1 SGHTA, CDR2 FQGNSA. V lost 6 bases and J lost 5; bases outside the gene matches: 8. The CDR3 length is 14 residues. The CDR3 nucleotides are TGTGCCAGCAGTACCGGGACAGGTACCGAGACCCAGTACTTC. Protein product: CASSTGTGTETQYF.

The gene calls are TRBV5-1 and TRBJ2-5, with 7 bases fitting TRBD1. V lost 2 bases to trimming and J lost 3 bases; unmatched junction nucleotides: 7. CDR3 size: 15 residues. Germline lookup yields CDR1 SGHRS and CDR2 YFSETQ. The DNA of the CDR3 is TGCGCCAGCAGCTTTAGAGTAGGACAGGAAGAGACCCAGTACTTC. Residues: CASSFRVGQEETQYF.

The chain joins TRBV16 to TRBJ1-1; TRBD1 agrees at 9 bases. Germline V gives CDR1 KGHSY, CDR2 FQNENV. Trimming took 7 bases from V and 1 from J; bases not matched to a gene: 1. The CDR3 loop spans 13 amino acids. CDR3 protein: CASKTGGNTEAFF. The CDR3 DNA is TGTGCCAGCAAGACAGGGGGGAACACTGAAGCTTTCTTT.

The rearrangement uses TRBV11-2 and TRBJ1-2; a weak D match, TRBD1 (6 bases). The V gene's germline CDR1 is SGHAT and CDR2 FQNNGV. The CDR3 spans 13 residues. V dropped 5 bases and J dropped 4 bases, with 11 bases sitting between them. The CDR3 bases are TGTGCCAGCAGCCCAGGACAGTCCTATGGCTACACCTTC. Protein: CASSPGQSYGYTF. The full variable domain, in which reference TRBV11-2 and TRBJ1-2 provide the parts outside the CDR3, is EAGVAQSPRYKIIEKRQSVAFWCNPISGHATLYWYQQILGQGPKLLIQFQNNGVVDDSQLPKDRFSAERLKGVDSTLKIQPAKLEDSAVYLCASSPGQSYGYTFGSGTRLTVV.

The CDR3 nucleotides are TGTGCCAGCAGTGCTGCTAGCGGGGCACTGGCCCAGTACTTC. Protein product: CASSAASGALAQYF. This rearrangement joins TRBV2 to TRBJ2-5; TRBD2 agrees at 9 bases. Germline CDR1 and CDR2: SNHLY and FYNNEI. This CDR3 contains 14 residues. The V and J ends lost 4 bases and 9 bases, in that order; junction bases with no gene match: 9.

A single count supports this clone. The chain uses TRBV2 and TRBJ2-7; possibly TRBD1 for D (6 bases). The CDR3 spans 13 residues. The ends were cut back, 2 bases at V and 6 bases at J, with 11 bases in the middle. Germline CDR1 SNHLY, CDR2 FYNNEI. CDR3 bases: TGTGCCAGCAGTGAAACTACGACAGGCGAGCAGTACTTC. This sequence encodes CASSETTTGEQYF.

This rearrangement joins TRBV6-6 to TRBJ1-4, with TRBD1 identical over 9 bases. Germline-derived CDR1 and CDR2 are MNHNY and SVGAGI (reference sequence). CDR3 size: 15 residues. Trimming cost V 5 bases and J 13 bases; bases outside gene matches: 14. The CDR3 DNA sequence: TGTGCCAGCAGTAGCGGACAGGGGAACACAGAAGGACTGTTTTTT. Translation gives CASSSGQGNTEGLFF.

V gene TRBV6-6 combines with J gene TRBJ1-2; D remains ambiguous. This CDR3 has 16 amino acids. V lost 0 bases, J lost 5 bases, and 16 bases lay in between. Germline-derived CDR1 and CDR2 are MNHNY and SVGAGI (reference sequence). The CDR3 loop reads CASSYSNVWARYGYTF. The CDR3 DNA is TGTGCCAGCAGTTACTCTAATGTCTGGGCCAGGTATGGCTACACCTTC.

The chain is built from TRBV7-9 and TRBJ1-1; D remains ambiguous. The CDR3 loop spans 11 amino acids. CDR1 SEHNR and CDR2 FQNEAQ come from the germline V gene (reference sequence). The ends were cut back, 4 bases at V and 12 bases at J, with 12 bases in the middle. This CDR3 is CASSSGDFTFF. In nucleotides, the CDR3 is TGTGCCAGCAGCTCGGGTGACTTTACTTTCTTT.

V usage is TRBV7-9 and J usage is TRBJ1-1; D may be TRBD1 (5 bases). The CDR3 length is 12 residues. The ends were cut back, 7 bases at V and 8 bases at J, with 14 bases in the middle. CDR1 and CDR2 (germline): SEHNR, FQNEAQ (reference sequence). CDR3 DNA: TGTGCCAGCACCTACGTGTCAGGGGAAGCTTTCTTT. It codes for CASTYVSGEAFF.

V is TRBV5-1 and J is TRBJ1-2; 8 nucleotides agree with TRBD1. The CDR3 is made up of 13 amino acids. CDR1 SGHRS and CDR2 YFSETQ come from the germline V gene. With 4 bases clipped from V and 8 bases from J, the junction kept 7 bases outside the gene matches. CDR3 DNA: TGCGCCAGCAGCCCGGGGACAGGAGGAGGCTACACCTTC. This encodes CASSPGTGGGYTF.

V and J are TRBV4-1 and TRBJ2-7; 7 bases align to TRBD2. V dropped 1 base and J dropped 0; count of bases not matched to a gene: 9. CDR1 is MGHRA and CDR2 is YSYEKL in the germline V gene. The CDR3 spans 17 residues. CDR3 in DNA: TGCGCCAGCAGCCAAGGTAGAGCGCGGGGGAGCTCCTACGAGCAGTACTTC. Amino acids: CASSQGRARGSSYEQYF.

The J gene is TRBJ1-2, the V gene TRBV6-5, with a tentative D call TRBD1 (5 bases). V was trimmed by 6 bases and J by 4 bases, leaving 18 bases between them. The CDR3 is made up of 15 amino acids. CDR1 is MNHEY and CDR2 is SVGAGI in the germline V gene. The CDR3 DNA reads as TGTGCCAGCAGCCCGACAGCCCGCCTTTTCTATGGCTACACCTTC. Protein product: CASSPTARLFYGYTF.

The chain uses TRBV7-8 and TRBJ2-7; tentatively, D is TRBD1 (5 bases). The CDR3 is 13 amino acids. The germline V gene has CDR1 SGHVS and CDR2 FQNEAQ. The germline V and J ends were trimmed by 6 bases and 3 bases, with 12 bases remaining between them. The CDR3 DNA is TGTGCCAGCAGATCGGACACTTTCTACGAGCAGTACTTC. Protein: CASRSDTFYEQYF.

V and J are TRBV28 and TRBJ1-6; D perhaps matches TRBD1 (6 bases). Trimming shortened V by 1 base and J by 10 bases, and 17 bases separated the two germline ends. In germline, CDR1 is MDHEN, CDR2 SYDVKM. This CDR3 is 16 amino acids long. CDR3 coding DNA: TGTGCCAGCAGTTTATCCCCCACAGGGTTAGACTCACCCCTCCACTTT. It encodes CASSLSPTGLDSPLHF.

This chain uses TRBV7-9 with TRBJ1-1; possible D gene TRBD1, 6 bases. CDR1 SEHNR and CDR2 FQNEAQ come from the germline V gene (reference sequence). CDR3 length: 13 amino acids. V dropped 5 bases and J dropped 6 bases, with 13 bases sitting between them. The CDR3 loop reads CASSQTGLAEAFF. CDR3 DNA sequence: TGTGCCAGCAGCCAGACAGGTTTGGCTGAAGCTTTCTTT.

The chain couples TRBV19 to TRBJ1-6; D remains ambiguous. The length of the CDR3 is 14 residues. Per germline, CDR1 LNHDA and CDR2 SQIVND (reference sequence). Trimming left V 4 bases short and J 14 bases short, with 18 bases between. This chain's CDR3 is CASSKTDNLQSLHF. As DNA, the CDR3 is TGTGCCAGTAGTAAGACCGACAACTTACAGTCCCTCCACTTT.

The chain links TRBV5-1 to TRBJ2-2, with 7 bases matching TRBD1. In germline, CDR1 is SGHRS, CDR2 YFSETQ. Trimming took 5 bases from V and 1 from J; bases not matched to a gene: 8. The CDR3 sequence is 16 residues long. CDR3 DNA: TGCGCCAGCAGTCCCTCAGGGGGACGGAACACCGGGGAGCTGTTTTTT. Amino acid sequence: CASSPSGGRNTGELFF.

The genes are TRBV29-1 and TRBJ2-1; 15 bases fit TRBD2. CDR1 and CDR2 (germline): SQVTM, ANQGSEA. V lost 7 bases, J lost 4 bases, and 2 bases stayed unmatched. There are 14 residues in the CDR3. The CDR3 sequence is CSAGTSGGYNEQFF. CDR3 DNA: TGCAGCGCCGGGACTAGCGGGGGGTACAATGAGCAGTTCTTC.

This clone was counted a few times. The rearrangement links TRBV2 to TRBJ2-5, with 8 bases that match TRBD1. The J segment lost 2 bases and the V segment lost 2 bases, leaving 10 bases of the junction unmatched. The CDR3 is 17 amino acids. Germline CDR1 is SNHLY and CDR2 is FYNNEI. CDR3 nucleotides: TGTGCCAGCAGTGAATTTCGCGGGACAGGAAAACAAGAGACCCAGTACTTC. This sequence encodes CASSEFRGTGKQETQYF.

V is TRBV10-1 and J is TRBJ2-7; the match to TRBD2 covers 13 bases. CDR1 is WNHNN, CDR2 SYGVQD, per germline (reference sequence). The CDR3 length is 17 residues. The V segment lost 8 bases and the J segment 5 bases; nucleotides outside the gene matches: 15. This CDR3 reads CASPQPGLAGVSDEQYF. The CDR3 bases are TGCGCCAGCCCTCAACCCGGACTAGCGGGAGTGTCGGACGAGCAGTACTTC.

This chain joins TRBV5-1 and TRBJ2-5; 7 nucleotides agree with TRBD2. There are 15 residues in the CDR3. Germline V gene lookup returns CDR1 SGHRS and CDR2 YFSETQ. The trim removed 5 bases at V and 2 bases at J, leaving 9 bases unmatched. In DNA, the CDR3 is TGCGCCAGCAGAACGGTCCGGGACTATCAAGAGACCCAGTACTTC. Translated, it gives CASRTVRDYQETQYF.

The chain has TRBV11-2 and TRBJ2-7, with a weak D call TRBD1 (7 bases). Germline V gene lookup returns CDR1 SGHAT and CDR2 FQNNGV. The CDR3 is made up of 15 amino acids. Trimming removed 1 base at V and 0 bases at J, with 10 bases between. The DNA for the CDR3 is TGTGCCAGCAGCTTAGGCGGGACAGCCTCCTACGAGCAGTACTTC. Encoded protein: CASSLGGTASYEQYF.

Here the CDR3 reads CASSGSSQETQYF. As DNA, the CDR3 is TGTGCCAGCAGCGGTAGTAGCCAAGAGACCCAGTACTTC. This chain connects TRBV7-9 to TRBJ2-5; D unresolved. The germline V gene has CDR1 SEHNR and CDR2 FQNEAQ (reference sequence). V dropped 5 bases and J dropped 1 base, with 8 bases sitting between them. This CDR3 contains 13 residues.

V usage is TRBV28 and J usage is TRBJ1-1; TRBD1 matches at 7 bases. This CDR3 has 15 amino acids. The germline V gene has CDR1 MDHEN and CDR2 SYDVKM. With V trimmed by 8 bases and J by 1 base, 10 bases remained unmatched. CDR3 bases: TGTGCCAGCCTCACCTCAGGGGGAAGGAACACTGAAGCTTTCTTT. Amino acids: CASLTSGGRNTEAFF.

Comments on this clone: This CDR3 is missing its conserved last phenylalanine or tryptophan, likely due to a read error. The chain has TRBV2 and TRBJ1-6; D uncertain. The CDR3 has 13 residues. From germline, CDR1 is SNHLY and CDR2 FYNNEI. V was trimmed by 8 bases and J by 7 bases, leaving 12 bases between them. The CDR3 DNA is TGTGCCAGCCTTGGGCAGAAGAATTCACCCCTCCACCTT. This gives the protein CASLGQKNSPLHL.

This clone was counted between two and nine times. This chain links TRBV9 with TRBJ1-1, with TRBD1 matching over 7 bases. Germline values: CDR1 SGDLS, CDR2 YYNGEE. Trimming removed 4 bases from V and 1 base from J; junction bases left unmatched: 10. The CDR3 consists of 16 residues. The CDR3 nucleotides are TGTGCCAGCAGCCCCCAGGACAGGCTGGCGAACACTGAAGCTTTCTTT. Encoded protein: CASSPQDRLANTEAFF.

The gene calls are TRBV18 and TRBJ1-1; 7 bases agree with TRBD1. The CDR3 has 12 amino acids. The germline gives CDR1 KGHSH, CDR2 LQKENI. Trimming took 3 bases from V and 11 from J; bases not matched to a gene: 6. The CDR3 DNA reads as TGTGCCAGCTCACCGGACAGGCTTACTGCTTTCTTT. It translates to CASSPDRLTAFF.